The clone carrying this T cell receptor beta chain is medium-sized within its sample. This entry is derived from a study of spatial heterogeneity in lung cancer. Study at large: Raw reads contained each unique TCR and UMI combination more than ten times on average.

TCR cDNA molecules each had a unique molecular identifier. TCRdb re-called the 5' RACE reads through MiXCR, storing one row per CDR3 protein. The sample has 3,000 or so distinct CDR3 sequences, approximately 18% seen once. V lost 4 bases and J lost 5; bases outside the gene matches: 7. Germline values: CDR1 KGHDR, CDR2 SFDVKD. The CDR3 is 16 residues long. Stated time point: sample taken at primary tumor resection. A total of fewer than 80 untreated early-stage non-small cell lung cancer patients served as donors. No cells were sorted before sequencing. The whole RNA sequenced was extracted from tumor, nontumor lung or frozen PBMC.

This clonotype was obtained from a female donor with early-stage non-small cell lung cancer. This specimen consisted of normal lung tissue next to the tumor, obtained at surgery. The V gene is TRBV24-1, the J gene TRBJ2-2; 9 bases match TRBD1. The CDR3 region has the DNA TGTGCCACCAGTGACCCGGGACAGGGCGTGACCGGGGAGCTGTTTTTT. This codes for CATSDPGQGVTGELFF.